This TCR beta chain was profiled in a study of blood T cell repertoires in COVID-19. All enrollees were roughly 18 to 100 years old and from fewer than 25 US areas. In germline, CDR1 is SGHVS, CDR2 FNYEAQ. This CDR3 contains 17 residues. The junction had 21 bases not matched to a gene; V was cut back by 6 bases and J by 9 bases. Generated by immunoSEQ multiplex PCR, the TCRdb table keeps only in-frame clones and is missing some. Of roughly 260,000 clones in the sample, roughly 90% are singletons; the top ten hold under 6.5%. The receptor was derived from a woman aged 25 to 45 with acute COVID-19. The sequencing sample was made of PBMCs or T cells enriched from blood (not recorded which). The chain combines TRBV7-6 with TRBJ2-5, with 8 bases identical to TRBD2. For the CDR3, the DNA is TGTGCCAGCAGACCCGGTTGGCTAGCGGGTGAGGATGGGGCCCAGTACTTC. This translates into CASRPGWLAGEDGAQYF.